Sequencing of this TCR beta chain was carried out in a study of blood T cell repertoires in COVID-19. Study background: Acute and convalescent COVID-19 samples came from the United States, Italy and Spain. Nucleic acid was either cDNA or gDNA, and it came from T cells, B-cell-depleted T cells, or PBMCs.

Those enrolled, adults aged roughly 18 to 100 years, came from about 24 US areas. The ends were cut back, 6 bases at V and 5 bases at J, with 7 bases in the middle. This CDR3 has 11 amino acids. The germline CDR1 and CDR2 sequences are MGHRA and YSYEKL. Original data processing: Using reference gene primer amplification, nucleated cell counts were estimated. The protocol was immunoSEQ multiplex PCR, while the TCRdb copy is restricted to in-frame clones and leaves out a portion. The D gene and trimming were derived from the DNA, and the V and J assignments and clone size from that table. The table records under 250,000 clones, around 82% of them present only once.

The chain employs TRBV4-1 and TRBJ2-5; D uncertain. Specimen: PBMCs or T cells enriched from blood (not recorded which). The clonotype originates from a man between 25 and 39 years old with acute COVID-19. This CDR3 is CASRAGETQYF. CDR3 sequence (DNA): TGCGCCAGCAGGGCCGGGGAGACCCAGTACTTC.